This TCR beta chain was identified in a study of cytomegalovirus exposure and HLA in healthy donors. The table lists this clone with a count of one. Use of 60 Vbeta and 13 Jbeta primers characterized the PCR. Libraries were prepared by immunoSEQ multiplex PCR; TCRdb keeps only in-frame clonotypes and omits some of them. The sample has about 200,000 clones, roughly 77% seen once. V lost 3 bases, J lost 10 bases, and 10 bases stayed unmatched. The CDR3 spans 15 residues. Germline assignment: CDR1 SGHRS and CDR2 YFSETQ. Sequences were obtained from PBMCs. This sequence was found in a male donor in good health and CMV-seropositive. The chain employs TRBV5-1 and TRBJ2-1; 10 bases match TRBD2. In DNA form, the CDR3 reads TGCGCCAGCAGCTCAGGGACTAGCGTGTATGGCGAGCAGTTCTTC. Its protein is CASSSGTSVYGEQFF.